The present T cell receptor beta chain was sequenced within a study of monozygotic twins with inflammatory bowel disease. Germline loops: CDR1 SGHNT, CDR2 YYREEE (reference sequence). The CDR3 sequence is 13 residues long. After re-calling the 5' RACE reads, TCRdb lists one entry per CDR3 protein, DNA absent. Here the sample table reports 350,000 to 550,000 distinct CDR3 sequences. The sequenced sample consisted of blood. The TCR comes from a human donor with ulcerative colitis or Crohn's disease, or a healthy co-twin of an affected twin (not recorded which). The genes are TRBV5-4 and TRBJ2-1. CDR3 protein: CASSLQVNNEQFF.